This T cell receptor beta chain was sequenced in a study of blood T cells in healthy people across ages. Through a sample-barcoded 5' primer and a J-beta primer mix, a second PCR was run for about 6 to 11 cycles. Template switching added a 12-random-nucleotide identifier to every cDNA molecule. A single record per CDR3 protein comes from TCRdb applying MiXCR to the 5' RACE reads. The table has hundreds of thousands of distinct CDR3 sequences, roughly 43% seen once. This clonotype was picked up a small number of times. This TCR came from an elderly man in good health. Specimen: blood.

The CDR3 nucleotides are TGTGCCAGCAGTTTAGCCAGGGGCCAAGTGCACGAGCAGTACTTC. Its translation is CASSLARGQVHEQYF. The chain couples TRBV12-3 or TRBV12-4 to TRBJ2-4, with D perhaps TRBD1 (6 bases). The better agreement between TRBJ2-7 and the DNA end casts doubt on the J call. The CDR3 has 15 residues.